This T cell receptor beta chain was recovered during a study of glioma-infiltrating T cells (TCRdb year 2016). Broadly, across the study: Low-grade gliomas were represented by WHO grade II oligodendrogliomas or astrocytomas, and glioblastomas were represented by WHO grade IV tumors that were sampled at initial rather than recurrent diagnosis. Sequencing of TCR alpha- and beta-chain repertoires was performed on glioma tissue, on non-neoplastic brain tissue, and on matched peripheral blood mononuclear cells. The paired cohort was made up of three low-grade glioma patients, several primary glioblastoma patients and three non-glioma patients who contributed non-neoplastic brain tissue. Sequencing coverage of roughly 4- to 11-fold of some 1 million peripheral T cells was targeted for blood libraries. Before surgery, glioma patients were given dexamethasone for six or fewer days. To gauge divergence between tissue and blood T-cell populations, every tissue-infiltrating repertoire was compared against the peripheral blood repertoire from the same patient. Points the paper makes about the study in general: Group comparisons rested on small numbers: three non-neoplastic, three low-grade glioma and seven or eight glioblastoma patients. Tissue and blood shared very few CDR3 sequences, a result attributed to high CDR3 diversity and limited sampling. VJ-independent divergence between tissue and blood was found to be below expectation in non-neoplastic patients but above expectation in all gliomas, particularly low-grade gliomas. Patients with low tissue-blood divergence were marked by a signature set of shared blood CDR3 motifs, and that set was depleted in highly divergent patients.

This clonotype was recorded a few times. It lacks a known antigen. It has no much larger one-base neighbor in the sample; base qualities were not kept. The CDR3 contains 14 residues, cysteine and phenylalanine counted. Only CDR3 DNA remains: 42 bases, in frame from the first base. CDR1 DFQATT and CDR2 SNEGSKA were looked up in the germline V gene (reference sequence). The germline V end is reduced by 5 bases and the J end by 4 bases; junction bases left unmatched: 5. TCR alpha and beta CDR3 regions were amplified with the iRepertoire nested amplicon-rescue multiplex PCR (arm-PCR) platform from RNA. One-step reverse transcription and amplification used about 85-450 ng of tissue mRNA or PBMC total RNA as input. Following bead purification, Illumina adapters were added through a secondary multiplex PCR, and the libraries were then gel-purified between 200 and 400 bp. The libraries contained internal 6-nucleotide barcodes that were used for demultiplexing. The libraries were sequenced on an Illumina MiSeq using 2x220 or 2x250 nucleotide paired-end reads. From the authors' description of their analysis: FLASH 1.2.11 was used to merge paired reads, and BWA-MEM then aligned the reads to the GRCh37 human genome before TRA and TRB reads were extracted. For V and J assignment, an IMGT-derived reference of cassette sequences and CDR3 motifs that included pseudogenes was used. Reads were translated in three frames, and productive CDR3s were defined by a C…FGXG motif without stop codons. Clonotypes were defined as unique combinations of V-J cassette pair and CDR3 amino acid sequence. Hamming distance filtering was applied to reads, with thresholds set by the sequence error rate of each sample in mapped regions. In TCRdb, the public reads were trimmed at Q25 with fastp and aligned with MiXCR, with productive beta chains retained. Each CDR3 protein gets just one entry, which takes the most common genes and DNA from the rows behind it. For this entry, the V and J calls and clone size follow TCRdb and not the study's own pipeline. The sample has about 400,000 distinct CDR3 sequences on record, roughly two fifths of them singletons. The ten largest clonotypes hold around 12% of the sample.

Immediately after resection, surgical brain or tumor specimens were cryofrozen in liquid nitrogen, and peripheral blood cells were collected at the same time. The rearrangement combines TRBV20-1 with TRBJ2-4, and TRBD1 matches 10 of the central bases. The clonotype originates from a human donor with low-grade glioma or glioblastoma, undergoing nonglioma brain surgery, or in good health (not recorded which). Sequenced input: glioma tissue, nonneoplastic brain tissue, or PBMCs (not recorded which). The sequenced DNA is TGCAGTGCTCTAAGACAGGGGGCGAAAAACATTCAGTACTTC. It translates to CSALRQGAKNIQYF.